This TCR beta chain appears in the sequencing data of a study of blood T cells in healthy people across ages. In its sample, this clonotype was seen a few times. No antigen is known for it. PCR was performed a second time for about 6 to 12 cycles using a sample-barcoded 5' primer and a J-beta primer mix. With 12 random nucleotides, a template-switch adaptor tagged each individual cDNA molecule. In TCRdb, the 5' RACE reads were re-called with MiXCR into one record per CDR3 protein. Of roughly 1,500,000 distinct CDR3 sequences in the sample, about 32% were seen once. V dropped 4 bases and J dropped 1 base, with 15 bases sitting between them. CDR1 LNHNV and CDR2 YYDKDF come from the germline V gene (reference sequence). The CDR3 extends over 16 amino acids. Points from the study as a whole: Relative to aged donors, long-lived donors carried more naive CD4+ cells and displayed higher diversity.

V is TRBV15 and J is TRBJ2-3; D tentatively fits TRBD1 or TRBD2 (6 bases each). The clonotype comes from a woman under 40 in good health. The sequencing sample was made of blood. DNA for the CDR3: TGTGCCACCAGCAAACCCAGTGGGGGGCGCACAGATACGCAGTATTTT. Protein sequence: CATSKPSGGRTDTQYF.